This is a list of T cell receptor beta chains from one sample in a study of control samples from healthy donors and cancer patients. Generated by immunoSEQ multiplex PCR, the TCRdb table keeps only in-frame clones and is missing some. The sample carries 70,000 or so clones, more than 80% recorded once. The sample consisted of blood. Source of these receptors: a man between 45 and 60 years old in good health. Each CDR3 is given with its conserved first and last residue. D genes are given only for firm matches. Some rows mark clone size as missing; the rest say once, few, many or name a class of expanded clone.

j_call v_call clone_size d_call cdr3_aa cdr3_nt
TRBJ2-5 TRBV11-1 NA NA CASSFLFQGETQYF TGTGCCAGCAGCTTTTTGTTTCAGGGAGAGACCCAGTACTTC
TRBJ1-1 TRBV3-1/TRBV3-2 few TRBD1 CASSPLGQGIGVRTEAFF TGTGCCAGCAGCCCTCTTGGACAGGGGATAGGGGTTAGGACTGAAGCTTTCTTT
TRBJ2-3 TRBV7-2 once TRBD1 CASSTGNTDTQYF TGTGCCAGCTCGACAGGGAACACAGATACGCAGTATTTT
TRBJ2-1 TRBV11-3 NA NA CASSSDSSYNEQFF TGTGCCAGCAGCTCGGATAGCTCCTACAATGAGCAGTTCTTC
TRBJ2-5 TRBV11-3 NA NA CASSLTQGEYETQYF TGTGCCAGCAGCCTAACCCAGGGAGAGTATGAGACCCAGTACTTC
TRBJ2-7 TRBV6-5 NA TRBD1 CASSPGQGVYEQYF TGTGCCAGCAGCCCGGGACAGGGGGTATACGAGCAGTACTTC
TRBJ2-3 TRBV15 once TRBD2 CATSPRSSSGRIDTQYF TGTGCCACCAGCCCCCGCTCTTCTAGCGGGAGGATAGATACGCAGTATTTT
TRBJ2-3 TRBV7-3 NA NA CASSSGAGFLTDTQYF TGTGCCAGCAGCTCTGGAGCTGGATTTCTCACAGATACGCAGTATTTT
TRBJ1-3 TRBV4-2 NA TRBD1 CASSPYRGGNTIYF TGTGCCAGCAGCCCCTACAGGGGCGGAAACACCATATATTTT
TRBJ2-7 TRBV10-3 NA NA CAISLQETYEQYF TGTGCCATCAGTTTACAGGAAACCTACGAGCAGTACTTC
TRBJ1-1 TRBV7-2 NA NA CASSPGHANTEAFF TGTGCCAGCAGCCCGGGACATGCGAACACTGAAGCTTTCTTT
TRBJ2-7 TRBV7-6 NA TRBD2 CASSLVAAGDYEQYF TGTGCCAGCAGCTTAGTCGCAGCGGGAGATTACGAGCAGTACTTC
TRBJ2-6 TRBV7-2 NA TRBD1 CASSPRTGTAVIRANVLTF TGTGCCAGCAGCCCGCGTACCGGGACAGCCGTAATAAGGGCCAACGTCCTGACTTTC
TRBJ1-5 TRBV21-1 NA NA CASNYYTEINQPQHF TGTGCCAGCAACTACTACACGGAGATCAATCAGCCCCAGCATTTT
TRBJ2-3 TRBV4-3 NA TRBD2 CASSQAGLAGGSGQYF TGCGCCAGCAGCCAAGCGGGACTAGCGGGAGGTTCAGGCCAGTATTTT
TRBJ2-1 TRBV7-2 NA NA CASSLVFGSYNEQFF TGTGCCAGCAGCTTAGTATTTGGGTCCTACAATGAGCAGTTCTTC
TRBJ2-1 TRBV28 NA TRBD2 CASSRTSGRNSYNEQFF TGTGCCAGCAGCCGGACTAGCGGGAGAAATTCCTACAATGAGCAGTTCTTC
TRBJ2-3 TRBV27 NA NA CASSFSRDTQYF TGTGCCAGCAGTTTTTCAAGGGATACGCAGTATTTT
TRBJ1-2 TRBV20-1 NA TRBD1 CSASLVLAGGNYGYTF TGCAGTGCTAGTCTCGTCTTGGCAGGGGGAAACTATGGCTACACCTTC
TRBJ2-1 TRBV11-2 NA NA CASSLDHGGSEQFF TGTGCCAGCAGCTTAGATCACGGTGGGAGCGAGCAGTTCTTC
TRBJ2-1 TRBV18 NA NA CASSPNLASQGNEQFF TGTGCCAGCTCTCCAAATCTAGCGTCACAGGGCAATGAGCAGTTCTTC
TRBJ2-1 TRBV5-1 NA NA CASSLGGSLVSGEQFF TGCGCCAGCAGCTTGGGAGGGAGTCTGGTTTCAGGCGAGCAGTTCTTC